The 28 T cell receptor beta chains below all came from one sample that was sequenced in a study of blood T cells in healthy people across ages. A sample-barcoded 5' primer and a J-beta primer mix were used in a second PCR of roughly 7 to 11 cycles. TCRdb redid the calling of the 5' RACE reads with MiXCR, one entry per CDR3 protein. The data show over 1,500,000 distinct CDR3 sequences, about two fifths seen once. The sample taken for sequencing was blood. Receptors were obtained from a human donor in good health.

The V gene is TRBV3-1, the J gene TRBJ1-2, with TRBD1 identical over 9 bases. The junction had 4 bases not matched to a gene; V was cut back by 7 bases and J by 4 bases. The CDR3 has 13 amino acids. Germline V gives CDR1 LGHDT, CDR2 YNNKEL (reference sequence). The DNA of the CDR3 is TGTGCCAGCACCGGACAGGGGACCTATGGCTACACCTTC. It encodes CASTGQGTYGYTF.

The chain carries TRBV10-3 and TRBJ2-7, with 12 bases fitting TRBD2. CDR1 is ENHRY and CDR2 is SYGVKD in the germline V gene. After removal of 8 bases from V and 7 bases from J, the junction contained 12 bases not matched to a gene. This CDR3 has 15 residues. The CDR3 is CAIATSGGTWGEQYF. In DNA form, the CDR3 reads TGTGCCATCGCTACTAGCGGGGGGACCTGGGGGGAGCAGTACTTC.

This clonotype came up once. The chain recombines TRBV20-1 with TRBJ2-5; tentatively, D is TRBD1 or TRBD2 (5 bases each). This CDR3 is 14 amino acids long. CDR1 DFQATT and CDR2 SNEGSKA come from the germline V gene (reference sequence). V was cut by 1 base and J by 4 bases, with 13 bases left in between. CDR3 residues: CSARAGPDGETQYF. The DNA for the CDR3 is TGCAGTGCTAGAGCGGGGCCGGATGGAGAGACCCAGTACTTC.

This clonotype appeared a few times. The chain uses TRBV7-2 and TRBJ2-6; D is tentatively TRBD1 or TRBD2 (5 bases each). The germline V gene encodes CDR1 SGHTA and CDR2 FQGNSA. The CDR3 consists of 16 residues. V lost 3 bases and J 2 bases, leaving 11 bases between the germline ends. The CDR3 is CASSLVGTAGANVLTF. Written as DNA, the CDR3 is TGTGCCAGCAGCTTGGTCGGGACGGCTGGGGCCAACGTCCTGACTTTC.

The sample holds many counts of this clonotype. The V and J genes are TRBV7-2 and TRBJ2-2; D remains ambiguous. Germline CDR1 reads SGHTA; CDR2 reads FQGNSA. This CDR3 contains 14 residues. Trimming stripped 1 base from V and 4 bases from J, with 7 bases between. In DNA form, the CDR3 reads TGTGCCAGCAGCTTAGGCCCGGGCACCGGGGAGCTGTTTTTT. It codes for CASSLGPGTGELFF.

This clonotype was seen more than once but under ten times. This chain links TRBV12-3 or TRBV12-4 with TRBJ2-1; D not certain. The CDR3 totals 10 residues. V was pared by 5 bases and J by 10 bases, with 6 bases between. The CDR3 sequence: CASSAREQFF. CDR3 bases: TGTGCCAGCAGTGCCAGAGAGCAGTTCTTC.

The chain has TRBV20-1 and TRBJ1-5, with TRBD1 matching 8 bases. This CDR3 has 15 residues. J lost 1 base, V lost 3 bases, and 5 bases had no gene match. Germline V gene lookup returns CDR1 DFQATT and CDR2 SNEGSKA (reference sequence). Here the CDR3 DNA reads TGCAGTGCTAGGTCAGGGGGCAGGAGCAATCAGCCCCAGCATTTT. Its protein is CSARSGGRSNQPQHF.

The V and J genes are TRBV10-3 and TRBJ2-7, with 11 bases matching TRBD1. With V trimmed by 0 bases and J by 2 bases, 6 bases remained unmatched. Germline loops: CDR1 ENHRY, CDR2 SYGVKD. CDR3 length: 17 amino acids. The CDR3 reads CAISESPGQGVTYEQYF. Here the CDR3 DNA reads TGTGCCATCAGTGAGTCCCCGGGACAGGGGGTAACCTACGAGCAGTACTTC.

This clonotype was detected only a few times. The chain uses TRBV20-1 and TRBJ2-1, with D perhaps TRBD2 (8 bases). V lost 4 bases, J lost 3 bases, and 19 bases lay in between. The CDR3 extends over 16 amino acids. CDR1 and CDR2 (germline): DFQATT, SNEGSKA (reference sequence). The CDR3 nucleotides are TGCAGTGCTAAGAGGCCGGGGGGGACAGACTACAATGAGCAGTTCTTC. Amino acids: CSAKRPGGTDYNEQFF.

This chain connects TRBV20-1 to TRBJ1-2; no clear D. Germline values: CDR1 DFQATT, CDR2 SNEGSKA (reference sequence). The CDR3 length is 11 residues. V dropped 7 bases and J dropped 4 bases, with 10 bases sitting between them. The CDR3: CSVLSTYGYTF. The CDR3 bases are TGCAGTGTACTAAGCACCTATGGCTACACCTTC.

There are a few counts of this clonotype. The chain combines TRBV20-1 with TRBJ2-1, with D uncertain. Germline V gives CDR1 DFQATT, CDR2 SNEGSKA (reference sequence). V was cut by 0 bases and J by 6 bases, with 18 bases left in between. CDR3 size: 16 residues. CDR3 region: CSARDPLSTPSNEQFF. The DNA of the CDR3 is TGCAGTGCTAGAGATCCCCTTAGTACCCCGTCCAATGAGCAGTTCTTC.

CDR3 sequence: CATGGAGGEPQHF. The CDR3 DNA sequence: TGTGCCACCGGGGGGGCAGGGGGCGAACCCCAGCATTTT. V usage is TRBV24-1 and J usage is TRBJ1-5; 8 nucleotides agree with TRBD1. V lost 9 bases and J lost 10; bases outside the gene matches: 10. Per germline, CDR1 KGHDR and CDR2 SFDVKD. The CDR3 has 13 amino acids.

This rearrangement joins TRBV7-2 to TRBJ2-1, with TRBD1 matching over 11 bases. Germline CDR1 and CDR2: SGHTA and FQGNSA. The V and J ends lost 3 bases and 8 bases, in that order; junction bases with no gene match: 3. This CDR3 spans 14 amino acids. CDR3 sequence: CASSFGQGAYEQFF. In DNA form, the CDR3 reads TGTGCCAGCAGCTTCGGACAGGGGGCTTATGAGCAGTTCTTC. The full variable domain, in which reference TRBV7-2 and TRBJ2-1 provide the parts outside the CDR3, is GAGVSQSPSNKVTEKGKDVELRCDPISGHTALYWYRQSLGQGLEFLIYFQGNSAPDKSGLPSDRFSAERTGGSVSTLTIQRTQQEDSAVYLCASSFGQGAYEQFFGPGTRLTVL.

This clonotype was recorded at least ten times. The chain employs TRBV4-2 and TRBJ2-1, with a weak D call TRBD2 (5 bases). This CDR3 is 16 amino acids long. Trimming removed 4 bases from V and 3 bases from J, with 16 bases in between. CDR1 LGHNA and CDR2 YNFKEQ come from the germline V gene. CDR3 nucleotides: TGTGCCAGCAGCCTTTCTGGAGCGGACCTCTACAATGAGCAGTTCTTC. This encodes CASSLSGADLYNEQFF.

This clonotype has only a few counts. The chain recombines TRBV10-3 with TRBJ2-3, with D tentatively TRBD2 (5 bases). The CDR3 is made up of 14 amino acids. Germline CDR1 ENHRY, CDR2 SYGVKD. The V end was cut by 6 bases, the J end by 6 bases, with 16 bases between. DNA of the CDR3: TGTGCCATCAGCGACCCTAGCCCCGGGGATACGCAGTATTTT. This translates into CAISDPSPGDTQYF.

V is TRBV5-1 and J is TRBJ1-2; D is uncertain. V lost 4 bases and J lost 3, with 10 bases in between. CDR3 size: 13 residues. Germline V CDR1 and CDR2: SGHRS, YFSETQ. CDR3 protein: CASSTAGDYGYTF. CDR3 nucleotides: TGCGCCAGCAGCACCGCAGGTGACTATGGCTACACCTTC.

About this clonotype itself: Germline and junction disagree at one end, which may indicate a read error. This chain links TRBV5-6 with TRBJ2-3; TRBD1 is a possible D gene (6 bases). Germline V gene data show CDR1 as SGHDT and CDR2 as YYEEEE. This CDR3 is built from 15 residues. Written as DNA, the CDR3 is TGCGCCAGCAGCTTGCTGCAGGGGCGCACAGATACGCAGTATTTT. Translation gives CASSLLQGRTDTQYF.

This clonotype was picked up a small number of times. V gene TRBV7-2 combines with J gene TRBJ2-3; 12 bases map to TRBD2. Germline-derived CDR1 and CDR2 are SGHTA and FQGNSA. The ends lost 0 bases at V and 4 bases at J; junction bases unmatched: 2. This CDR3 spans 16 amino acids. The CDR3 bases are TGTGCCAGCAGCTTAGCCCCTAGCGGGGGGGCAGATACGCAGTATTTT. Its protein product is CASSLAPSGGADTQYF.

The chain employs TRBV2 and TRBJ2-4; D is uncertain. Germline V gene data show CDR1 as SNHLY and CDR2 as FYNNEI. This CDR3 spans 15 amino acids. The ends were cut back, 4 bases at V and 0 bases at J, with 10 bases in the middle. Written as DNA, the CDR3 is TGTGCCAGCAGTGGGGAACCCGTAGCCAAAAACATTCAGTACTTC. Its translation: CASSGEPVAKNIQYF.

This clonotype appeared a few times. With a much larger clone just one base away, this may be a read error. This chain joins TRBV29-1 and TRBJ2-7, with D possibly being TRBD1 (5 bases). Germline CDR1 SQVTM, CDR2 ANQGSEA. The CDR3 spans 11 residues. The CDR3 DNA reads TGCATCGTACTTAAGGACAATGAGCAGTACTTC. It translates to CIVLKDNEQYF.

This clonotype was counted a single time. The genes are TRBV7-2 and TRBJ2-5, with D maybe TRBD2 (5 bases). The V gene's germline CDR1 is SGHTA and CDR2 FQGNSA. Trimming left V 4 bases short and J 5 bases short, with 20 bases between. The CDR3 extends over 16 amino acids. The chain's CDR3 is CASSSAPYGEGETQYF. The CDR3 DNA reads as TGTGCCAGCAGCTCCGCCCCGTACGGGGAAGGGGAGACCCAGTACTTC.

CDR3 nucleotides: TGTGCCTGGAGCCAGAATAGCAATCAGCCCCAGCATTTT. Translated, it gives CAWSQNSNQPQHF. The chain is built from TRBV30 and TRBJ1-5; unclear D gene. The CDR3 covers 13 residues. In germline, CDR1 is GTSNPN, CDR2 SVGIG (reference sequence). V was clipped by 3 bases and J by 0 bases, with 6 bases between them. The variable domain in full, completed from reference TRBV30 and TRBJ1-5, reads SQTIHQWPATLVQPVGSPLSLECTVEGTSNPNLYWYRQAAGRGLQLLFYSVGIGQISSEVPQNLSASRPQDRQFILSSKKLLLSDSGFYLCAWSQNSNQPQHFGDGTRLSIL.

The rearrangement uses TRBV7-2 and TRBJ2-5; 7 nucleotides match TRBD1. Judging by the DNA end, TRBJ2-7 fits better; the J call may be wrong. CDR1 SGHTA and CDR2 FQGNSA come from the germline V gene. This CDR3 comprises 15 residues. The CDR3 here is CASRPDRSHSYEQYF. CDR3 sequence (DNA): TGTGCCAGCAGGCCGGACAGGTCCCACTCCTACGAGCAGTACTTC.

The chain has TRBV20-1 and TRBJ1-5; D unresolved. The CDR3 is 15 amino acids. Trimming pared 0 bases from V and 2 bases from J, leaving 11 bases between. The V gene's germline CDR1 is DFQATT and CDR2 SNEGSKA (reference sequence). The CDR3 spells CSARDSGIGNQPQHF. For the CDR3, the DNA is TGCAGTGCTAGAGATTCGGGGATAGGCAATCAGCCCCAGCATTTT.

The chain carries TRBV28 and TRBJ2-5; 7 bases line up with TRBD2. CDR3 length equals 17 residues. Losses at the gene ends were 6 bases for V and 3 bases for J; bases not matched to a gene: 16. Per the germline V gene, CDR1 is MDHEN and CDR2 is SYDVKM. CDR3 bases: TGTGCCAGCAGCTCCCAGCGGGGAGAGCGGTTGAAAGAGACCCAGTACTTC. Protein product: CASSSQRGERLKETQYF.

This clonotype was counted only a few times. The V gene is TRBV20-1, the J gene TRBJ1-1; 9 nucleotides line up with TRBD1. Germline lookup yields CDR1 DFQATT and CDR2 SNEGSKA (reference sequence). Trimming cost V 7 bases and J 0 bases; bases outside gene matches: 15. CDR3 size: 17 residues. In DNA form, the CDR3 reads TGCAGTGGTCGGCCCGGGACAGGGTTTTTGATGAACACTGAAGCTTTCTTT. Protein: CSGRPGTGFLMNTEAFF.

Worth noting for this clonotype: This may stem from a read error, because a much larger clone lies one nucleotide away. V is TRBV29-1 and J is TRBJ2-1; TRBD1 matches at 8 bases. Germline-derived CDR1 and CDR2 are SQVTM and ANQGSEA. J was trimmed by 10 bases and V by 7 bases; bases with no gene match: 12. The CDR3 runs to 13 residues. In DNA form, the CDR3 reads TGCAGCGCCCAGACAGGGGTAGCCTACGAGCAGTTCTTC. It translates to CSAQTGVAYEQFF.

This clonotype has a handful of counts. The CDR3 DNA sequence: TGTGCCAGCAGCATCGACCGGGACCACAAGCAGTACTTC. This translates into CASSIDRDHKQYF. The chain recombines TRBV6-6 with TRBJ2-4, with D possibly being TRBD1 or TRBD2 (5 bases each). Trimming took off 6 bases at V and 13 bases at J, with 19 bases between the two ends. Looked up from germline, CDR1 is MNHNY and CDR2 is SVGAGI (reference sequence). The CDR3 runs 13 residues.